This TCR beta chain was identified in a study of blood T cell repertoires in COVID-19. As for the study in general: In each case, the material was cDNA or gDNA derived from T cells, B-cell-depleted T cells, or PBMCs.

Generated by immunoSEQ multiplex PCR, the TCRdb table keeps only in-frame clones and is missing some. This sample has fewer than 350,000 clones, with roughly 85% found just once. The V gene lost 4 bases and the J gene lost 8 bases, with 16 bases spanning the gap. This CDR3 has 15 amino acids. The germline gives CDR1 SGHNT, CDR2 YYREEE (reference sequence). Those who participated ranged in age from roughly 18 to 90 years and resided in 20 to 30 US areas. Participants reported their clinical history, and cohort assignment relied on those reports. This chain uses TRBV5-4 with TRBJ2-6; possible D gene TRBD1, 6 bases. This receptor was identified in a man younger than 40 who had recovered from COVID-19. Sequencing was performed on PBMCs or T cells enriched from blood (not recorded which). The CDR3 is CASSHPGEGPNVLTF. The CDR3 nucleotides are TGTGCCAGCAGCCATCCAGGGGAAGGGCCCAACGTCCTGACTTTC.